The 28 T cell receptor beta chains below all came from one sample that was sequenced in a study of blood T cells in healthy people across ages. For the second PCR, which ran for about 7 to 12 cycles, a sample-barcoded 5' primer and a J-beta primer mix were used. Each CDR3 protein is one row after TCRdb ran MiXCR on the 5' RACE reads. The table records 1.5 million to 2 million distinct CDR3 sequences, about 50% of them present only once. Sequencing input: blood. The source is a woman between 40 and 55 years old in good health.

This chain joins TRBV7-2 and TRBJ1-5; no clear D gene. The germline V and J ends were trimmed by 8 bases and 0 bases, with 11 bases remaining between them. Looked up from germline, CDR1 is SGHTA and CDR2 is FQGNSA. The CDR3 sequence is 14 residues long. The CDR3 is CASAQIHSNQPQHF. In DNA form, the CDR3 reads TGTGCCAGCGCCCAAATTCATAGCAATCAGCCCCAGCATTTT.

This clonotype appeared many times. This chain connects TRBV28 to TRBJ2-1; TRBD2 matches at 7 bases. J was trimmed by 7 bases and V by 4 bases; bases with no gene match: 4. CDR1 and CDR2 (germline): MDHEN, SYDVKM. The CDR3 has 13 amino acids. The CDR3 sequence: CASSSHGGNEQFF. The CDR3 coding sequence is TGTGCCAGCAGTTCTCACGGGGGGAATGAGCAGTTCTTC.

This chain joins TRBV7-2 and TRBJ2-5, with unresolved D. The closer fit of TRBJ2-1 to the DNA end suggests the J call may be wrong. The CDR3 covers 13 residues. The germline V gene encodes CDR1 SGHTA and CDR2 FQGNSA. CDR3 bases: TGTGCCAGCAGCTTCTATACCCAAGAGACCCAGTTCTTC. Protein sequence: CASSFYTQETQFF.

J is TRBJ1-2 and V is TRBV2; D gene unclear. Germline V lookup: CDR1 SNHLY, CDR2 FYNNEI. Trimming took 8 bases from V and 3 from J, leaving 22 bases between them. The CDR3 length is 16 residues. The DNA of the CDR3 is TGTGCCAGCCCACCGAAAGAAGTTTCGTTCGACTATGGCTACACCTTC. It codes for CASPPKEVSFDYGYTF.

The chain joins TRBV24-1 to TRBJ2-7, with D tentatively TRBD1 (7 bases). Near its end, the DNA agrees better with TRBJ2-5, so the J call may be wrong. Per the germline V gene, CDR1 is KGHDR and CDR2 is SFDVKD. The CDR3 has 19 amino acids. The CDR3 DNA follows: TGTGCCACCAGTGATGCTAACAGGGGCACGGGGGATTTAGGGGAGACCCAGTACTTC. Translated, it gives CATSDANRGTGDLGETQYF.

The chain joins TRBV12-5 to TRBJ2-3; D unresolved. V lost 2 bases, J lost 2 bases, and 14 bases lay in between. Looked up from germline, CDR1 is LGHNT and CDR2 is FRNRAP. The CDR3 extends over 16 amino acids. CDR3 sequence reads: CASGLPHGRPTDTQYF. In nucleotides, the CDR3 is TGTGCTAGTGGTTTGCCTCATGGGCGGCCCACAGATACGCAGTATTTT.

The V and J genes are TRBV11-2 and TRBJ2-1; 11 positions agree with TRBD2. V shed 7 bases and J 4 bases; nucleotides not matched to a gene: 6. Germline V gives CDR1 SGHAT, CDR2 FQNNGV. CDR3 size: 15 residues. The CDR3 spells CASTISGREYNEQFF. In DNA form, the CDR3 reads TGTGCCAGCACCATTAGCGGGAGGGAGTACAATGAGCAGTTCTTC.

Worth noting for this clonotype: A read error may account for a junction end that differs from germline. The CDR3 DNA is TGTGCTAGCAGCTCAAACCGGGACAGGAACCAGCCCCAGCATTTT. Its translation: CASSSNRDRNQPQHF. The V gene is TRBV7-2, the J gene TRBJ1-5; TRBD1 matches at 8 bases. There are 15 residues in the CDR3. Per the germline V gene, CDR1 is SGHTA and CDR2 is FQGNSA.

V and J are TRBV20-1 and TRBJ2-7; TRBD1 matches 10 bases. Germline V lookup: CDR1 DFQATT, CDR2 SNEGSKA (reference sequence). The CDR3 sequence is 14 residues long. V trimming: 4 bases; J trimming: 7 bases; junction bases outside the gene matches: 10. The CDR3 DNA reads TGCAGTGCTAACAGACAGGGGGCCTACAATGAGCAGTACTTC. Amino acids: CSANRQGAYNEQYF.

This sequence joins TRBV7-2 and TRBJ1-2, with 8 bases matching TRBD1. The CDR3 runs to 13 residues. Germline loops: CDR1 SGHTA, CDR2 FQGNSA. Trimming cost V 5 bases and J 8 bases; bases outside gene matches: 7. CDR3 sequence (DNA): TGTGCCAGCAGCGCCCGGACAGGGAGGGGCTACACCTTC. It encodes CASSARTGRGYTF.

The gene calls are TRBV27 and TRBJ2-4; 9 bases match TRBD1. Germline CDR1 and CDR2: MNHEY and SMNVEV (reference sequence). Trimming at V came to 2 bases and at J to 0 bases, leaving 5 bases not matched to a gene. There are 17 residues in the CDR3. As DNA, the CDR3 is TGTGCCAGCAGTTTAGGAGGGACAGGGATAGCCAAAAACATTCAGTACTTC. This translates into CASSLGGTGIAKNIQYF.

This clonotype was detected only a few times. The chain has TRBV5-6 and TRBJ2-7; D is ambiguous. Germline V lookup: CDR1 SGHDT, CDR2 YYEEEE. V was clipped by 2 bases and J by 4 bases, with 7 bases between them. This CDR3 comprises 12 residues. CDR3 region: CASSFSEYEQYF. The CDR3 DNA reads as TGTGCCAGCAGCTTTTCAGAGTACGAGCAGTACTTC.

The gene calls are TRBV6-6 and TRBJ1-3, with TRBD1 matching over 7 bases. In germline, CDR1 is MNHNY, CDR2 SVGAGI (reference sequence). The V gene end was trimmed by 4 bases and the J gene end by 3 bases; junction bases not matched to a gene: 6. There are 15 residues in the CDR3. The chain's CDR3 is CASSLEGASGNTIYF. CDR3 nucleotide sequence: TGTGCCAGCAGTTTAGAGGGGGCTAGTGGAAACACCATATATTTT.

The V call is TRBV6-6, the J call TRBJ2-1; 7 bases fit TRBD2. V was clipped by 11 bases and J by 6 bases; unmatched bases: 16. CDR1 is MNHNY and CDR2 is SVGAGI in the germline V gene (reference sequence). The CDR3 extends over 15 amino acids. DNA for the CDR3: TGTGCCGGGGGGGACGGTTCGTATGGGATCAATGAGCAGTTCTTC. Translating gives CAGGDGSYGINEQFF.

V gene TRBV20-1 combines with J gene TRBJ2-5; TRBD2 agrees at 8 bases. The germline gives CDR1 DFQATT, CDR2 SNEGSKA (reference sequence). This CDR3 has 16 amino acids. V lost 0 bases and J lost 6; bases outside the gene matches: 12. DNA for the CDR3: TGCAGTGCTAGAGATTTAGAACTAGCGGATCTAAAGACCCAGTACTTC. Translating gives CSARDLELADLKTQYF.

This clonotype appeared a single time. The chain uses TRBV7-8 and TRBJ2-7; the match to TRBD2 covers 8 bases. The ends lost 1 base at V and 7 bases at J; junction bases unmatched: 6. CDR3 length: 14 amino acids. Looked up from germline, CDR1 is SGHVS and CDR2 is FQNEAQ. CDR3 loop: CASSLGGGPKEQYF. The CDR3 nucleotides are TGTGCCAGCAGCTTAGGCGGGGGGCCGAAAGAGCAGTACTTC.

In its sample, this clonotype was seen a few times. In nucleotides, the CDR3 is TGTGCCAGCAGCCCTAAGACAGGGGCGGACACTGAAGCTTTCTTT. This encodes CASSPKTGADTEAFF. J is TRBJ1-1 and V is TRBV7-3; 8 nucleotides match TRBD1. V shed 5 bases, J shed 3 bases, and the junction held 8 bases outside the gene matches. There are 15 residues in the CDR3. Germline V gene data show CDR1 as SGHTA and CDR2 as FQGTGA.

This rearrangement joins TRBV14 to TRBJ2-3, with D possibly TRBD2 on 5 matching bases. V dropped 4 bases and J dropped 0 bases, with 14 bases sitting between them. Germline V gene lookup returns CDR1 SGHDN and CDR2 FVKESK. This CDR3 is 16 amino acids long. This CDR3 reads CASSLKAGGSTDTQYF. In nucleotides, the CDR3 is TGTGCCAGCAGCCTGAAGGCAGGCGGGAGCACAGATACGCAGTATTTT.

The chain joins TRBV6-6 to TRBJ1-2; D unresolved. The ends were cut back, 5 bases at V and 2 bases at J, with 9 bases in the middle. The CDR3 runs to 13 residues. Germline CDR1 MNHNY, CDR2 SVGAGI (reference sequence). The CDR3 loop is CASSREGNYGYTF. CDR3 DNA: TGTGCCAGCAGTCGCGAAGGCAACTATGGCTACACCTTC.

The chain uses TRBV6-6 and TRBJ2-4; 9 positions match TRBD2. The J call may be wrong; the DNA end is better matched by TRBJ2-7. This CDR3 has 15 residues. Germline V gives CDR1 MNHNY, CDR2 SVGAGI (reference sequence). The CDR3 region has the DNA TGTGCCAGCAGTTCTCCTCGAGCGGGGGGCTACGAGCAGTACTTC. It yields the protein CASSSPRAGGYEQYF.

The chain carries TRBV6-6 and TRBJ2-7; D might be TRBD2 (5 bases). V was clipped by 1 base and J by 6 bases, with 10 bases between them. The CDR3 extends over 13 amino acids. The germline V gene has CDR1 MNHNY and CDR2 SVGAGI (reference sequence). CDR3: CASSYFGVSEQYF. The CDR3 DNA is TGTGCCAGCAGTTACTTCGGGGTTTCCGAGCAGTACTTC.

This clonotype was picked up a small number of times. V gene TRBV5-1 combines with J gene TRBJ2-5; 11 bases are a match to TRBD2. The germline CDR1 and CDR2 sequences are SGHRS and YFSETQ. With V trimmed by 2 bases and J by 0 bases, 3 bases remained unmatched. This CDR3 is 16 amino acids long. The CDR3 is CASSFKLAGDQETQYF. The CDR3 DNA follows: TGCGCCAGCAGCTTTAAACTAGCGGGGGACCAAGAGACCCAGTACTTC. Full variable domain (remainder filled in from reference TRBV5-1 and TRBJ2-5): KAGVTQTPRYLIKTRGQQVTLSCSPISGHRSVSWYQQTPGQGLQFLFEYFSETQRNKGNFPGRFSGRQFSNSRSEMNVSTLELGDSALYLCASSFKLAGDQETQYFGPGTRLLVL.

This clonotype was picked up many times. The junction departs from germline at one end; a sequencing error may be responsible. The rearrangement uses TRBV5-1 and TRBJ2-6; possible D gene TRBD2, 6 bases. The CDR3 is 15 residues long. From germline, CDR1 is SGHRS and CDR2 YFSETQ. CDR3 protein: CASSLAGTGANVLTF. CDR3 coding DNA: TGTGCCAGCAGCTTGGCGGGGACTGGGGCCAACGTCCTGACTTTC. Drawing the rest from reference TRBV5-1 and TRBJ2-6, the complete variable domain is KAGVTQTPRYLIKTRGQQVTLSCSPISGHRSVSWYQQTPGQGLQFLFEYFSETQRNKGNFPGRFSGRQFSNSRSEMNVSTLELGDSALYLCASSLAGTGANVLTFGAGSRLTVL.

V and J are TRBV20-1 and TRBJ2-1; D may be TRBD2 (7 bases). V lost 6 bases and J 14 bases, leaving 17 bases between the germline ends. The CDR3 spans 11 residues. Germline V gives CDR1 DFQATT, CDR2 SNEGSKA (reference sequence). Written as DNA, the CDR3 is TGCAGTGCCCAAGGGGGGGGGTTTGAGTTCTTC. This gives the protein CSAQGGGFEFF.

This clonotype was seen a few times. This rearrangement joins TRBV20-1 to TRBJ2-7; TRBD1 or TRBD2 may be the D gene (6 bases each). The length of the CDR3 is 17 residues. The V end was cut by 0 bases, the J end by 2 bases, with 20 bases between. Per germline, CDR1 DFQATT and CDR2 SNEGSKA (reference sequence). The CDR3 DNA reads as TGCAGTGCTAGAGATCGGGCCGGGGGCGGAACACCCTACGAGCAGTACTTC. Protein product: CSARDRAGGGTPYEQYF.

The rearrangement links TRBV4-1 to TRBJ1-1, with unresolved D. V lost 0 bases and J 3 bases, leaving 11 bases between the germline ends. Germline V gene sequence: CDR1 MGHRA, CDR2 YSYEKL. This CDR3 is built from 15 residues. CDR3 sequence reads: CASSQEEGTYTEAFF. Written as DNA, the CDR3 is TGCGCCAGCAGCCAAGAGGAGGGAACGTACACTGAAGCTTTCTTT.

This CDR3 is CASSMTLSYEQYF. The CDR3 DNA is TGTGCCAGTAGTATGACACTTTCCTACGAGCAGTACTTC. V usage is TRBV19 and J usage is TRBJ2-7; D not resolved. This CDR3 is built from 13 residues. The germline gives CDR1 LNHDA, CDR2 SQIVND (reference sequence). The germline V and J ends were trimmed by 3 bases and 1 base, with 7 bases remaining between them.

This chain joins TRBV20-1 and TRBJ1-5; D is perhaps TRBD1 (6 bases). CDR1 and CDR2 (germline): DFQATT, SNEGSKA (reference sequence). The CDR3 has 12 amino acids. Between the trimmed V and J ends, which lost 7 bases and 5 bases, there was a span of 12 bases. The CDR3 here is CSVRGADQPQHF. CDR3 DNA sequence: TGCAGTGTTAGGGGGGCAGATCAGCCCCAGCATTTT.